Shown below are 4 T cell receptor beta chains from a single sample sequenced in a study of molecular identifiers for immune sequencing clone quantification. TCRdb processed the PCR reads anew with MiXCR; each CDR3 protein has one entry. The sample lists about 86,000 distinct CDR3 sequences, about 23% seen once, with about 0.73% in the top ten. The specimen was naive CD8+ T cells from blood, with Jurkat cell RNA spiked in. Subset here: FACS-sorted CD8+CD4-CCR7+CD45RA+ naive T cells. The receptors were gathered from a human donor in good health. Some libraries in this study had Jurkat cell RNA spiked in.

The chain combines TRBV7-9 with TRBJ2-3, with 8 bases identical to TRBD2. The CDR3 sequence is 17 residues long. The germline V gene encodes CDR1 SEHNR and CDR2 FQNEAQ (reference sequence). V dropped 9 bases and J dropped 1; count of bases not matched to a gene: 15. The CDR3 protein is CASRQLNSGKGTDTQYF. In nucleotides, the CDR3 is TGTGCCAGTCGCCAGCTAAATAGCGGGAAGGGCACAGATACGCAGTATTTT. Supplemented by reference TRBV7-9 and TRBJ2-3, the full variable domain reads DTGVSQNPRHKITKRGQNVTFRCDPISEHNRLYWYRQTLGQGPEFLTYFQNEAQLEKSRLLSDRFSAERPKGSFSTLEIQRTEQGDSAMYLCASRQLNSGKGTDTQYFGPGTRLTVL.

This clonotype was counted at least ten times. The chain carries TRBV7-9 and TRBJ1-1, with TRBD1 matching 11 bases. With 4 bases clipped from V and 1 base from J, the junction kept 2 bases outside the gene matches. The CDR3 runs 15 residues. The germline CDR1 and CDR2 sequences are SEHNR and FQNEAQ (reference sequence). DNA for the CDR3: TGTGCCAGCAGCTGGACAGGGGGCTGGAACACTGAAGCTTTCTTT. It yields the protein CASSWTGGWNTEAFF.

The chain joins TRBV12-3 or TRBV12-4 to TRBJ2-3, with unresolved D. This CDR3 is built from 14 residues. V was cut by 5 bases and J by 6 bases, with 15 bases left in between. The CDR3 coding sequence is TGTGCCAGCAGTCTTCGGGCTGATTACGATACGCAGTATTTT. This codes for CASSLRADYDTQYF.

This clonotype was recorded many times. The chain uses TRBV15 and TRBJ1-4; no clear D gene. Trimming shortened V by 4 bases and J by 0 bases, and 9 bases separated the two germline ends. There are 15 residues in the CDR3. Germline loops: CDR1 LNHNV, CDR2 YYDKDF (reference sequence). The CDR3 nucleotides are TGTGCCACCAGCAACCGATTGTCAACTAATGAAAAACTGTTTTTT. It is translated as CATSNRLSTNEKLFF. The full variable domain, completed using reference TRBV15 and TRBJ1-4, is DAMVIQNPRYQVTQFGKPVTLSCSQTLNHNVMYWYQQKSSQAPKLLFHYYDKDFNNEADTPDNFQSRRPNTSFCFLDIRSPGLGDTAMYLCATSNRLSTNEKLFFGSGTQLSVL.